This paragraph covers one T cell receptor (beta chain) sequence. What it recognizes is unknown. Germline V gives CDR1 SQVTM, CDR2 ANQGSEA. The CDR3 sequence is 14 residues long. V lost 8 bases and J 5 bases, leaving 19 bases between the germline ends. This sample was taken from a study of shared clonotypes between healthy human individuals. Study-level points and caveats: Rarefaction analysis demonstrated incomplete sorted-subset sequencing notwithstanding large depth.

Clones were read by immunoSEQ multiplex PCR, and TCRdb kept only the in-frame ones, dropping some. The repertoire holds millions of clones, with over 90% as singletons. The authors divided CD4+ cells into CD45RA+ naive and CD45RA-negative memory subsets. Sequencing was carried out using naive CD4+ T cells from PBMCs. Subset noted: CD45RA+ positively selected. V gene TRBV29-1 combines with J gene TRBJ2-4; D may correspond to TRBD1 or TRBD2 (6 bases each). The receptor's source is a man younger than 30 in good health. Some clones in this sample may be carry-over from other donors' samples. Here the CDR3 reads CSSSGAGTENIQYF. As DNA, the CDR3 is TGCAGCTCCTCAGGGGCCGGGACTGAAAACATTCAGTACTTC.